This T cell receptor beta chain was profiled in a study of persistence of HIV-infected CD4 T cells (TCRdb year 2020). Broadly, across the study: The median time the participants had spent on suppressive ART was eight to nine years. Apart from two participants who underwent leukapheresis at a single time point, peripheral blood samples of up to 180 mL were collected from participants at multiple time points. Anti-CD3/anti-CD28 stimulation activated a higher proportion of cells, with a lower memory fraction, than antigen stimulation. The study isolated CMV- and HIV-1 Gag-responding CD4+ T cells from ART-treated individuals to examine antigen-driven clonal expansion of HIV-1-infected cells. Proviral sequencing was used to assess clonality among infected cells, whereas TCRbeta sequencing gauged the clonality of all cells within each sorted population. For the TCR cluster analysis across participants, fewer than ten participants were included for CMV and about seven participants for Gag. Study-level results and caveats: A correlation was observed between TCR oligoclonality and proviral oligoclonality within the same sorted populations. Because the TCR analyses were done in bulk, restricting them to just the rare CMV-responding cells that actually carried HIV-1 proviruses was not possible. Only a small number of individuals took part in the study, and only a limited range of antigens was tested. Degenerate expanded CDR3beta sequences were enriched in antigen-responding cells, suggesting convergent selection of CD4+ responses to CMV and Gag. Significantly lower TCRbeta richness was observed in CMV- and Gag-responding cells than in anti-CD3/anti-CD28-responding cells, and higher oligoclonality was observed in CMV-responding cells than in CD3/CD28-stimulated and Gag-responding cells.

V is clipped by 3 bases and J by 8 bases, and the sequence between their germline boundaries is 7 bases long. From the cysteine through the phenylalanine, the CDR3 covers 12 amino acids. Of all the DNA, just the CDR3 is kept, 36 bases in frame from base 1. Via the germline V gene (reference sequence), CDR1 is WNHNN and CDR2 SYGVQD. On this clone: It has no known antigen specificity. Base qualities are missing; no much larger clone stands one base away.

The treatment or condition tag for this specimen amounts to: suppressive antiretroviral therapy. Cells were stimulated with anti-CD3/anti-CD28 magnetic beads as a nonspecific positive control representing the CD4+ T cell repertoire. CD4+ T cells that responded were sorted based on upregulation of both CD40 ligand and CD69. Participants were HIV-1-infected adults who started suppressive ART during chronic infection. Plasma HIV-1 RNA had been undetectable (below 50 copies/mL) in participants for at least 4 years. To be included, a participant needed positive CMV serology and a CD4+ T cell count above 400 cells/uL. Before stimulation, PBMCs were isolated using density centrifugation and then depleted of CD8+ T cells. CD8-depleted PBMCs were stimulated for over 15 hours with anti-CD28/CD49d costimulation, CD40-blocking antibody and enfuvirtide to prevent new infections. Cells were sorted on a Beckman Coulter MoFlo Legacy or XDP sorter, with propidium iodide excluding dead cells. The QIAamp DNA Mini Kit was used for genomic DNA extraction from samples above one million cells, and the Quick-DNA Microprep Kit was used otherwise.

The immunoSEQ hsTCRB assay version 4 in survey mode was used to sequence TCRbeta repertoires from genomic DNA. For TCRbeta sequencing, genomic DNA was diluted to approximately 9.9 ng/uL, and up to 1 ug was used per sample. On the authors' methods: TCRbeta data were analyzed in ImmunoSeq Analyzer 3.0, with diversity computed on productive nucleotide rearrangements. Lower-bound TCR diversity was estimated with the improved Chao index, and clonality with the Gini coefficient using the Immunarch R package. Different nucleotide rearrangements encoding the same CDR3beta amino acid sequence were treated as distinct clonotypes. TCRbeta sequences significantly enriched in antigen-responding cells relative to anti-CD3/anti-CD28-activated cells were identified by differential abundance analysis. TCRs were clustered by predicted peptide-MHC specificity with GLIPH2, both within individual participants and across merged participant data sets. This immuneACCESS table, as held by TCRdb, lists in-frame sequences with V and J called but not all clones. Of the missing ones, under half trace to an unresolved V gene in checked studies; the others have no known cause. V and J calls and clone size are as listed in that table; D and trimming were resolved from the DNA. Counted in this sample were tens of thousands of clones; 88% of them appeared once. The ten largest account for roughly 0.45% of the sample.

The clonotype was recovered from an adult woman with HIV who was CMV-seropositive. The starting material was CD4+ T cells sorted from PBMCs after approximately 18-hour stimulation, obtained from a patient who received antiretroviral therapy. Reading the label with the study, this specimen's cell subset or site is: CD40L+CD69+ CD4 T cells responding to anti-CD3/anti-CD28 beads, representing the overall repertoire. The receptor chain draws on TRBV10-1 and TRBJ1-4, with the D gene not clear enough to name. CDR3 region: CASSDSGEKLFF. The sequenced DNA: TGCGCCAGCAGTGACTCGGGGGAAAAACTGTTTTTT.